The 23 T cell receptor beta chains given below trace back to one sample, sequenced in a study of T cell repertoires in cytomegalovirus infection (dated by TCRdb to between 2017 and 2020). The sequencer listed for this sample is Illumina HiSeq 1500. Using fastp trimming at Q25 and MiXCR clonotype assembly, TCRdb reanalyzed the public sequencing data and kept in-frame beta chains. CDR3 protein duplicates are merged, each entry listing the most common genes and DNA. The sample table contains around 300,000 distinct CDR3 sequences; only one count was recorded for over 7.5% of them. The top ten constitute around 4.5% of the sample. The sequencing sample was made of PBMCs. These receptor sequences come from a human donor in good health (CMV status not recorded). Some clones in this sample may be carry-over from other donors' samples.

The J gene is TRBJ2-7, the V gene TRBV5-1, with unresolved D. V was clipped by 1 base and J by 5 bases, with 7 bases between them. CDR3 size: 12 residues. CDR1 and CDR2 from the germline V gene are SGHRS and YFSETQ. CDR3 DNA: TGCGCCAGCAGCTTGCTTACCCACGAGCAGTACTTC. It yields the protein CASSLLTHEQYF. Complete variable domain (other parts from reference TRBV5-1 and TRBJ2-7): KAGVTQTPRYLIKTRGQQVTLSCSPISGHRSVSWYQQTPGQGLQFLFEYFSETQRNKGNFPGRFSGRQFSNSRSEMNVSTLELGDSALYLCASSLLTHEQYFGPGTRLTVT.

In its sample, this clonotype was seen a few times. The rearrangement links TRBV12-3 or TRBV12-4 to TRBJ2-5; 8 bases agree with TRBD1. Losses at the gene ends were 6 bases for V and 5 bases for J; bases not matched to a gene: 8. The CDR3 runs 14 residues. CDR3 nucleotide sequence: TGTGCCAGCAGCCCCGGGACAGGAAGGGAGACCCAGTACTTC. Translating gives CASSPGTGRETQYF.

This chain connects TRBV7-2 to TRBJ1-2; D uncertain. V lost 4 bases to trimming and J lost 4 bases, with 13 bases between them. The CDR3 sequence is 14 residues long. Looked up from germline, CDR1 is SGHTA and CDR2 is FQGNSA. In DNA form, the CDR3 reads TGTGCCAGCAGCTCCGCGGCCCGGGTCTATGGCTACACCTTC. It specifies CASSSAARVYGYTF.

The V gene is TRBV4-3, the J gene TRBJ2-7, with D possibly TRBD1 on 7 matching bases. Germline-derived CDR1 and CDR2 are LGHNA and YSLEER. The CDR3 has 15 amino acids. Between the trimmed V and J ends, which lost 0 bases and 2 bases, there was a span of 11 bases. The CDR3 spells CASSQDTGEAYEQYF. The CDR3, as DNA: TGCGCCAGCAGCCAAGACACAGGGGAGGCCTACGAGCAGTACTTC.

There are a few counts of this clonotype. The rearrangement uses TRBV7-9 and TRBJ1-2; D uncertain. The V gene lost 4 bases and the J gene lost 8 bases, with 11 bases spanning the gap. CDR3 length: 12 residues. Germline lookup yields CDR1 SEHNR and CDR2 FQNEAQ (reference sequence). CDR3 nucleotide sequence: TGTGCCAGCAGCTCGGACGGATTAGGCTACACCTTC. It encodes CASSSDGLGYTF.

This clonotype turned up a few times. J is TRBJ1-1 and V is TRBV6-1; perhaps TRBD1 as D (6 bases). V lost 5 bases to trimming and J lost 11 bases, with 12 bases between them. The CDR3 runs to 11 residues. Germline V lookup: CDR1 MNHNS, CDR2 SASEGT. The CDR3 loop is CASSQGGSAFF. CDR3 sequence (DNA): TGTGCCAGCAGTCAAGGGGGGTCGGCTTTCTTT.

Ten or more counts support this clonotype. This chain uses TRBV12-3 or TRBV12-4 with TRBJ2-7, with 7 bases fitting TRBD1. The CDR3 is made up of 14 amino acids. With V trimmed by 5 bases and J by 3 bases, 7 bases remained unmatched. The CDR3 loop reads CASSARDRNYEQYF. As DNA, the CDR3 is TGTGCCAGCAGTGCTCGGGACAGAAACTACGAGCAGTACTTC.

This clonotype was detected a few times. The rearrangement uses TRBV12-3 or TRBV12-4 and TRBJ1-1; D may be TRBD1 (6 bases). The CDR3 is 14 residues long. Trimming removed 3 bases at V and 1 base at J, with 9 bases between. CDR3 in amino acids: CASSFDRQNTEAFF. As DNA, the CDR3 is TGTGCCAGCAGTTTCGACAGGCAGAACACTGAAGCTTTCTTT.

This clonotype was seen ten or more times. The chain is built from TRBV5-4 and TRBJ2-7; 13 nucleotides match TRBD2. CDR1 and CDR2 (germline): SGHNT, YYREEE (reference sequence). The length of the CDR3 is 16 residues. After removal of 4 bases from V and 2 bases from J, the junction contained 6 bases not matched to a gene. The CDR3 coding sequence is TGTGCCAGCAGCCCCGGGACTAGCGGGATCGCCTACGAGCAGTACTTC. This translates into CASSPGTSGIAYEQYF. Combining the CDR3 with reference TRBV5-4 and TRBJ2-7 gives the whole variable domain ETGVTQSPTHLIKTRGQQVTLRCSSQSGHNTVSWYQQALGQGPQFIFQYYREEENGRGNFPPRFSGLQFPNYSSELNVNALELDDSALYLCASSPGTSGIAYEQYFGPGTRLTVT.

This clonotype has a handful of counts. CDR3 DNA sequence: TGTGCCAGCAGCACCCGTGGCGGGGGTGACAATGAGCAGTTCTTC. Translated, it gives CASSTRGGGDNEQFF. The chain carries TRBV7-3 and TRBJ2-1, with 7 bases identical to TRBD2. CDR3 length: 15 residues. In germline, CDR1 is SGHTA, CDR2 FQGTGA. The ends lost 5 bases at V and 5 bases at J; junction bases unmatched: 9.

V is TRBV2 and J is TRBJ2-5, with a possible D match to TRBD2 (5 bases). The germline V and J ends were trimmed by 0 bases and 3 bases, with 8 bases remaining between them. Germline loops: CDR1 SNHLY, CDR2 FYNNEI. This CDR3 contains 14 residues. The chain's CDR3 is CASSEAGAEETQYF. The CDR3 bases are TGTGCCAGCAGTGAAGCAGGAGCGGAAGAGACCCAGTACTTC.

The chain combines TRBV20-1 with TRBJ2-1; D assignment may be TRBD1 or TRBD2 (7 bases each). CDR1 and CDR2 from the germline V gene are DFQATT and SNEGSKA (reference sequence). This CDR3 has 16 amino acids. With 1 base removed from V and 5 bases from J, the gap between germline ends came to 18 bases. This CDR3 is CSARVGRGRGDNEQFF. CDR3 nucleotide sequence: TGCAGTGCTAGAGTAGGGAGGGGGCGCGGGGACAATGAGCAGTTCTTC.

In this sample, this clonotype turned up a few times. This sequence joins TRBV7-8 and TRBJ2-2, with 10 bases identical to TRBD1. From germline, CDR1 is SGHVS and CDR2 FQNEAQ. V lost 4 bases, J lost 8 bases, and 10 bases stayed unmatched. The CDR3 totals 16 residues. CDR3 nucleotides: TGTGCCAGCAGCTCGGACAGGGGGACAGGAGTAGGGGAGCTGTTTTTT. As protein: CASSSDRGTGVGELFF.

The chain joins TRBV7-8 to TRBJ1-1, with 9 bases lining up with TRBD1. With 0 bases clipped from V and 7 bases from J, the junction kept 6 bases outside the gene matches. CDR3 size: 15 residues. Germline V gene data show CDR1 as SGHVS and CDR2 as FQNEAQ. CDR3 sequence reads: CASSLARTGVNEAFF. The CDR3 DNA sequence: TGTGCCAGCAGCTTAGCCCGGACAGGGGTTAATGAAGCTTTCTTT.

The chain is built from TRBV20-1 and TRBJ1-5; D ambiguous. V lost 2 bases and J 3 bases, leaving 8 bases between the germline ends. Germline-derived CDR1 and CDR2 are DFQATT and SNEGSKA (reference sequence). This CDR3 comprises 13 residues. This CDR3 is CSARQELNQPQHF. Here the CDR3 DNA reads TGCAGTGCTAGACAGGAGCTCAATCAGCCCCAGCATTTT.

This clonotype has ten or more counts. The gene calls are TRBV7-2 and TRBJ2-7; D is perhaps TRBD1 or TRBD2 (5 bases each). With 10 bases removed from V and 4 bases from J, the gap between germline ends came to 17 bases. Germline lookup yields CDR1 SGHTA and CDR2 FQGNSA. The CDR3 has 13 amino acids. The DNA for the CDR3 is TGTGCCACGCAGAGGGGCCTGTTGTACGAGCAGTACTTC. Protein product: CATQRGLLYEQYF.

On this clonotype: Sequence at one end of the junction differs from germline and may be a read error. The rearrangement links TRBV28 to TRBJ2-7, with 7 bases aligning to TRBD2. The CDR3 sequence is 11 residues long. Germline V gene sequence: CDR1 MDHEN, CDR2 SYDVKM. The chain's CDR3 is CGTGRYTEQYF. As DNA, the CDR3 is TGCGGGACCGGGAGGTATACCGAGCAGTACTTC.

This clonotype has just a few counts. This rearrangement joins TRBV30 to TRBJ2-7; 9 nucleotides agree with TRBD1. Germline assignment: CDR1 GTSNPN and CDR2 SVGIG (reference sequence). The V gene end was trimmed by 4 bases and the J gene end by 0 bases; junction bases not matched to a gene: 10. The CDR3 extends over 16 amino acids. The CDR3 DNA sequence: TGTGCCTGGATCCCGGGACAGGGTTTCCCCTCCTACGAGCAGTACTTC. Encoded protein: CAWIPGQGFPSYEQYF.

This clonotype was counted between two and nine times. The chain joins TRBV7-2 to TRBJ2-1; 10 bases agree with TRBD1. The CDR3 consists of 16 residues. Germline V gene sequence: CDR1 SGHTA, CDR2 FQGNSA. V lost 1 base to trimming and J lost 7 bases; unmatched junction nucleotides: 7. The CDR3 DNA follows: TGTGCCAGCAGCTTAGACGGGACAGGGGTTACGAATGAGCAGTTCTTC. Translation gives CASSLDGTGVTNEQFF.

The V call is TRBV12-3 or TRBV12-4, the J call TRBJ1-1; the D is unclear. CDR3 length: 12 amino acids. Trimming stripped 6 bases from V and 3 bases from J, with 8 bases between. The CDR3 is CASRTGHTEAFF. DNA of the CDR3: TGTGCCAGCAGGACCGGGCACACTGAAGCTTTCTTT.

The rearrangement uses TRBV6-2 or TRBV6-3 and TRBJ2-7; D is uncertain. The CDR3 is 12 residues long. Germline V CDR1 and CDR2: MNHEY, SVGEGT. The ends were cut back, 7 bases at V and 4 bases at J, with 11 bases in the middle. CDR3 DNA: TGTGCCAGCATGGCGAGTGCGTACGAGCAGTACTTC. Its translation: CASMASAYEQYF.

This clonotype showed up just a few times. The CDR3 DNA reads as TGTGCCAGCAGGCCGACAGGGAGGACCTACAATGAGCAGTTCTTC. Encoded protein: CASRPTGRTYNEQFF. This chain uses TRBV12-3 or TRBV12-4 with TRBJ2-1, with a weak D call TRBD1 (7 bases). This CDR3 has 15 residues. The V and J ends lost 6 bases and 2 bases respectively, with 14 bases between them.

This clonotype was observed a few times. The CDR3 loop reads CASGLRDSKAFF. As DNA, the CDR3 is TGTGCCAGTGGCCTCCGGGACTCAAAAGCTTTCTTT. The chain combines TRBV19 with TRBJ1-1, with D perhaps matching TRBD1 (5 bases). Germline lookup yields CDR1 LNHDA and CDR2 SQIVND (reference sequence). The CDR3 sequence is 12 residues long. The germline V and J ends were trimmed by 8 bases and 9 bases, with 16 bases remaining between them. The whole variable domain, remainder taken from reference TRBV19 and TRBJ1-1, is DGGITQSPKYLFRKEGQNVTLSCEQNLNHDAMYWYRQDPGQGLRLIYYSQIVNDFQKGDIAEGYSVSREKKESFPLTVTSAQKNPTAFYLCASGLRDSKAFFGQGTRLTVV.